This T cell receptor (beta chain) was documented in a study of cytomegalovirus exposure and HLA in healthy donors. Trimming removed 3 bases from V and 5 bases from J; junction bases left unmatched: 7. The CDR3 is made up of 15 amino acids. Germline-derived CDR1 and CDR2 are SGHAT and FQNNGV. 13 Jbeta primers and 60 Vbeta primers were used for the PCR. Here immunoSEQ multiplex PCR was the method, and the copy in TCRdb shows in-frame clones only, minus some. This sample carries 95,000 to 110,000 clones, about 71% of them seen once, and the ten largest clones take 2.5% to 4%. The chain employs TRBV11-2 and TRBJ1-2, with 9 bases identical to TRBD1. This sequence was found in a woman between 50 and 59 years old in good health and CMV-seronegative. The source material was PBMCs. CDR3 sequence (DNA): TGTGCCAGCAGCTTGGGACAGGGAAATAGTTATGGCTACACCTTC. Its translation is CASSLGQGNSYGYTF.